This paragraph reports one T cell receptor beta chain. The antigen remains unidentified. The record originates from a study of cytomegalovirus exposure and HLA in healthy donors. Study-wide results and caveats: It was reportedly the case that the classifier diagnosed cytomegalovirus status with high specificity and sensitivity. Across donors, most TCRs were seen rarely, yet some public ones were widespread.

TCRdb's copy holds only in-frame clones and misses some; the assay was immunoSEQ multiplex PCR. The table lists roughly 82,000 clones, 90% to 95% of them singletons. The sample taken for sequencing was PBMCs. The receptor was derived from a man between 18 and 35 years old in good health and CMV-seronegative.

CDR3 protein: CASSRKPGSTEAFF. DNA for the CDR3: TGTGCCAGCAGTCGAAAGCCGGGAAGCACTGAAGCTTTCTTT. This chain links TRBV14 with TRBJ1-1, with D hard to call. Looked up from germline, CDR1 is SGHDN and CDR2 is FVKESK. The length of the CDR3 is 14 residues. The ends were cut back, 6 bases at V and 4 bases at J, with 15 bases in the middle. Combining the CDR3 with reference TRBV14 and TRBJ1-1 gives the whole variable domain EAGVTQFPSHSVIEKGQTVTLRCDPISGHDNLYWYRRVMGKEIKFLLHFVKESKQDESGMPNNRFLAERTGGTYSTLKVQPAELEDSGVYFCASSRKPGSTEAFFGQGTRLTVV.